One sample yielded the 24 T cell receptor beta chains listed below, sequenced in a study of cytomegalovirus exposure and HLA in healthy donors (dated by TCRdb to the late 2010s). The method was the immunoSEQ multiplex PCR assay. The multiplex PCR relied on a mix of 60 forward primers for TCR Vbeta segments and 13 reverse primers for TCR Jbeta segments. TCRdb took this table from immuneACCESS and kept in-frame rearrangements with V and J called. Such tables lack part of the clones; where checked against another copy, unresolved V genes explain under half of the gap, and the rest is unexplained. This sample comprises roughly 86,000 clones, roughly 80% of them detected only once. The top ten hold roughly 7.3% of the sample. Sequencing was performed on PBMCs. These receptors were obtained from a man aged 50-59 years in good health and CMV-seropositive.

This rearrangement joins TRBV5-1 to TRBJ1-1; the D is unclear. The length of the CDR3 is 16 residues. The germline CDR1 and CDR2 sequences are SGHRS and YFSETQ. V dropped 0 bases and J dropped 0 bases, with 12 bases sitting between them. The CDR3 DNA sequence: TGCGCCAGCAGCTTGGGGCCGAGGTCCATGAACACTGAAGCTTTCTTT. Its translation: CASSLGPRSMNTEAFF.

V gene TRBV19 combines with J gene TRBJ2-3; possibly TRBD2 for D (6 bases). The CDR3 is 14 residues long. CDR1 and CDR2 from the germline V gene are LNHDA and SQIVND (reference sequence). V dropped 2 bases and J dropped 2 bases, with 8 bases sitting between them. The CDR3 protein is CASSISGYTDTQYF. As DNA, the CDR3 is TGTGCCAGTAGTATAAGCGGGTACACAGATACGCAGTATTTT.

The chain employs TRBV7-2 and TRBJ2-2, with 11 nucleotides matching TRBD2. Germline trimming cut 6 bases from V and 6 bases from J; bases unmatched to any gene: 6. This CDR3 region has 15 residues. The germline V gene has CDR1 SGHTA and CDR2 FQGNSA. CDR3 sequence (DNA): TGTGCCAGCAGGATACTAGCGGGGGAGCCCGGGGAGCTGTTTTTT. It specifies CASRILAGEPGELFF.

The rearrangement joins TRBV27 to TRBJ2-1, with TRBD2 identical over 11 bases. V lost 5 bases, J lost 4 bases, and 7 bases stayed unmatched. This CDR3 is built from 16 residues. The V gene's germline CDR1 is MNHEY and CDR2 SMNVEV (reference sequence). In nucleotides, the CDR3 is TGTGCCAGCAGTCTCGGGGCTAGCGGGGGGTACAATGAGCAGTTCTTC. Translating it yields CASSLGASGGYNEQFF.

The chain is built from TRBV7-9 and TRBJ2-3; the D gene is possibly TRBD1 (6 bases). V was cut by 1 base and J by 1 base, with 9 bases left in between. Germline V gene data show CDR1 as SEHNR and CDR2 as FQNEAQ (reference sequence). The CDR3 sequence is 15 residues long. CDR3 sequence: CASSLGAGGTDTQYF. CDR3 DNA: TGTGCCAGCAGCTTAGGCGCAGGGGGCACAGATACGCAGTATTTT.

As to this clone: The junction differs from germline at one of its ends, possibly a read error. This chain uses TRBV30 with TRBJ1-5; D is undetermined. Per the germline V gene, CDR1 is GTSNPN and CDR2 is SVGIG (reference sequence). The CDR3 length is 14 residues. CDR3 protein: CAWGYIDSNQPQNF. CDR3 sequence (DNA): TGTGCCTGGGGATATATCGATAGCAATCAGCCCCAGAATTTT.

This clone has only a few counts. V is TRBV5-1 and J is TRBJ2-1; D is unclear. Germline loops: CDR1 SGHRS, CDR2 YFSETQ. The CDR3 contains 12 residues. The V end lost 2 bases, the J end lost 9 bases, and 9 bases lay between the germline ends. CDR3 in amino acids: CASSLRGREQFF. CDR3 DNA: TGCGCCAGCAGCTTACGAGGTCGTGAGCAGTTCTTC. Drawing the rest from reference TRBV5-1 and TRBJ2-1, the complete variable domain is KAGVTQTPRYLIKTRGQQVTLSCSPISGHRSVSWYQQTPGQGLQFLFEYFSETQRNKGNFPGRFSGRQFSNSRSEMNVSTLELGDSALYLCASSLRGREQFFGPGTRLTVL.

The chain carries TRBV2 and TRBJ2-3; a possible D gene is TRBD2 (6 bases). This CDR3 spans 12 amino acids. V was pared by 6 bases and J by 7 bases, with 11 bases between. Germline CDR1 reads SNHLY; CDR2 reads FYNNEI. The CDR3 sequence is CASRRDRHTQYF. CDR3 in DNA: TGTGCCAGCAGGCGGGACCGCCATACGCAGTATTTT.

The chain carries TRBV5-1 and TRBJ2-7; TRBD1 matches 10 bases. The CDR3 is 15 residues long. The junction had 2 bases not matched to a gene; V was cut back by 0 bases and J by 2 bases. Germline CDR1 is SGHRS and CDR2 is YFSETQ. CDR3 sequence (DNA): TGCGCCAGCAGCTTGGGAGGGACAGGGGCCTACGAGCAGTACTTC. Amino acids: CASSLGGTGAYEQYF.

This chain links TRBV6-6 with TRBJ1-1; D call uncertain. V was clipped by 5 bases and J by 11 bases, with 18 bases between them. Per the germline V gene, CDR1 is MNHNY and CDR2 is SVGAGI (reference sequence). This CDR3 comprises 13 residues. The CDR3 region is CASSNAAAPRAFF. Here the CDR3 DNA reads TGTGCCAGCAGTAACGCGGCGGCCCCTAGGGCTTTCTTT.

The rearrangement uses TRBV7-2 and TRBJ1-4; no clear D. The germline V gene encodes CDR1 SGHTA and CDR2 FQGNSA. CDR3 size: 15 residues. Trimming pared 5 bases from V and 0 bases from J, leaving 10 bases between. The DNA for the CDR3 is TGTGCCAGCAGCGCCCGAGGTCCAACTAATGAAAAACTGTTTTTT. As protein: CASSARGPTNEKLFF.

This chain links TRBV4-1 with TRBJ1-2, with 11 bases identical to TRBD1. The germline gives CDR1 MGHRA, CDR2 YSYEKL. The CDR3 has 15 amino acids. The trim removed 1 base at V and 6 bases at J, leaving 4 bases unmatched. The CDR3 region has the DNA TGCGCCAGCAGCCAAGCTGGACAGGGGGCGAATGGCTACACCTTC. This encodes CASSQAGQGANGYTF.

The V gene is TRBV4-3, the J gene TRBJ2-1; TRBD1 matches at 9 bases. V lost 3 bases, J lost 3 bases, and 0 bases stayed unmatched. From germline, CDR1 is LGHNA and CDR2 YSLEER. The length of the CDR3 is 14 residues. The CDR3 nucleotides read TGCGCCAGCAGCCAGACAGGGGGCTACAATGAGCAGTTCTTC. This gives the protein CASSQTGGYNEQFF.

The genes are TRBV4-3 and TRBJ2-3; 10 bases agree with TRBD2. This CDR3 is 13 amino acids long. In germline, CDR1 is LGHNA, CDR2 YSLEER. J was trimmed by 14 bases and V by 1 base; bases with no gene match: 6. The CDR3 DNA sequence: TGCGCCAGCAGCCAAGCGCGGGGACTAGCGTCGTATTTT. This encodes CASSQARGLASYF.

J is TRBJ2-5 and V is TRBV10-2, with 7 bases identical to TRBD1. This CDR3 region has 13 residues. CDR1 WSHSY and CDR2 SAAADI come from the germline V gene. V lost 6 bases, J lost 4 bases, and 5 bases stayed unmatched. The CDR3 nucleotides are TGCGCCAGCAGCGACAGGGTCACAGAGACCCAGTACTTC. Encoded protein: CASSDRVTETQYF.

This chain connects TRBV5-1 to TRBJ1-1; D is ambiguous. The V and J ends lost 6 bases and 7 bases respectively, with 19 bases between them. CDR3 size: 14 residues. CDR1 is SGHRS, CDR2 YFSETQ, per germline. CDR3 coding DNA: TGCGCCAGCAAGATTTCGGGGAGTTTTGATGAAGCTTTCTTT. Protein product: CASKISGSFDEAFF.

The chain joins TRBV2 to TRBJ2-7; D is undetermined. The CDR3 is made up of 12 amino acids. V was trimmed by 3 bases and J by 3 bases, leaving 6 bases between them. CDR1 is SNHLY, CDR2 FYNNEI, per germline. The CDR3 nucleotides are TGTGCCAGCAGTGAGACAAGCTACGAGCAGTACTTC. Amino acid sequence: CASSETSYEQYF. The variable domain in full, with the rest retrieved from reference TRBV2 and TRBJ2-7, is EPEVTQTPSHQVTQMGQEVILRCVPISNHLYFYWYRQILGQKVEFLVSFYNNEISEKSEIFDDQFSVERPDGSNFTLKIRSTKLEDSAMYFCASSETSYEQYFGPGTRLTVT.

The genes are TRBV4-3 and TRBJ1-6; 12 bases map to TRBD1. After removal of 2 bases from V and 9 bases from J, the junction contained 11 bases not matched to a gene. Germline CDR1 is LGHNA and CDR2 is YSLEER. The CDR3 covers 18 residues. The CDR3 loop is CASSQFGTGGAGSSPLHF. DNA of the CDR3: TGCGCCAGCAGCCAATTCGGGACAGGGGGCGCGGGGAGTTCACCCCTCCACTTT.

This clone was observed a handful of times. The V and J genes are TRBV30 and TRBJ1-4, with D possibly being TRBD1 (5 bases). CDR1 and CDR2 (germline): GTSNPN, SVGIG (reference sequence). This CDR3 spans 15 amino acids. V lost 1 base, J lost 2 bases, and 11 bases lay in between. This chain's CDR3 is CAWSEGGTTNEKLFF. DNA of the CDR3: TGTGCCTGGAGTGAGGGAGGGACCACTAATGAAAAACTGTTTTTT.

This CDR3 reads CASSLFTGGGQETQYF. In nucleotides, the CDR3 is TGTGCCAGCAGCTTATTCACAGGGGGTGGACAAGAGACCCAGTACTTC. The chain recombines TRBV7-6 with TRBJ2-5, with 8 bases lining up with TRBD1. J was trimmed by 2 bases and V by 2 bases; bases with no gene match: 7. Germline CDR1 SGHVS, CDR2 FNYEAQ. This CDR3 spans 16 amino acids.

V and J are TRBV4-3 and TRBJ1-3; possibly TRBD1 for D (5 bases). The V end was cut by 1 base, the J end by 8 bases, with 9 bases between. The CDR3 is 13 residues long. The germline V gene encodes CDR1 LGHNA and CDR2 YSLEER. CDR3 residues: CASSQGRGDTIYF. Written as DNA, the CDR3 is TGCGCCAGCAGCCAAGGGCGGGGGGACACCATATATTTT.

The gene calls are TRBV4-3 and TRBJ1-4; perhaps TRBD1 as D (6 bases). The CDR3 is 20 residues long. Germline lookup yields CDR1 LGHNA and CDR2 YSLEER. The V end was cut by 0 bases, the J end by 0 bases, with 20 bases between. The CDR3 protein is CASSQDTRGLPASTNEKLFF. The CDR3 nucleotides read TGCGCCAGCAGCCAAGATACGAGGGGGTTACCTGCCTCAACTAATGAAAAACTGTTTTTT.

The gene calls are TRBV29-1 and TRBJ2-2, with 7 bases lining up with TRBD2. The germline V gene has CDR1 SQVTM and CDR2 ANQGSEA. The CDR3 loop spans 15 amino acids. The V gene end was trimmed by 4 bases and the J gene end by 5 bases; junction bases not matched to a gene: 10. CDR3 sequence reads: CSVAVNRLATGELFF. The CDR3 coding sequence is TGCAGCGTTGCGGTAAATCGACTAGCAACCGGGGAGCTGTTTTTT.

This chain connects TRBV29-1 to TRBJ2-7, with a tentative D call TRBD2 (6 bases). Germline-derived CDR1 and CDR2 are SQVTM and ANQGSEA. Trimming left V 4 bases short and J 0 bases short, with 19 bases between. CDR3 length: 16 residues. The CDR3 loop is CSVGQEGTGFSYEQYF. In DNA, the CDR3 is TGCAGCGTTGGGCAGGAGGGGACGGGGTTCTCCTACGAGCAGTACTTC.